This entry is about one T cell receptor (beta chain). It has no known antigen specificity. Base quality data are lacking; no much larger clone is found one base away. Five hundred nanograms of biopsy DNA per sample were submitted for commercial TCRB immunosequencing. Adaptive Biotechnology amplified the CDR3 regions from genomic DNA with a two-step multiplex PCR designed to control amplification bias. The first PCR used primers for every V and J gene segment; the second PCR added barcodes and Illumina adapters. An Illumina instrument was used to sequence the CDR3 libraries. The authors processed their data as follows. The analysis used both the pipelines supplied by the vendor and custom analysis of the raw data in R/Bioconductor with R version 3.3.0. Clonality, which ranges from 0 to 1, was calculated as the inverse of the normalised Shannon entropy across all productive clones. High-frequency clones were defined as the repertoire share of the top 100 clones, retaining only clones passing a 95% confidence test. Overlap between samples was measured with the Morisita-Horn index, while repertoire diversity was measured with the Simpson index. TCRdb carries this immuneACCESS record with in-frame sequences only. Its versions omit some clonotypes, under half of them owing to an unresolved V gene in the studies checked, with the rest unexplained. The DNA was the basis for D and trimming; V, J and clone size are from that table. The sample table holds about 62,000 clones, of which about 88% were seen once. About 2% of the sample is taken by the ten largest.

The time point tag for this specimen amounts to: neoterminal ileum biopsy at postoperative endoscopy, about 6 months after surgery. Eligible patients were adults with ileal or ileocolonic Crohn's disease who had an indication for ileocolonic resection. Whole ileal mucosal biopsies were stored frozen at -80°C before DNA extraction. Genomic DNA was extracted from frozen whole biopsies with a TRizol-based method and quantified on a NanoDrop 2000 spectrophotometer. This specimen belongs to a study of T cell repertoires in ileal Crohn's disease (dated by TCRdb to the late 2010s). In the study overall: The median duration of disease was approximately 8.5 years, and at the time of surgery 35% of patients were active smokers. Surgery was performed for a complication in all patients, with stricturing disease in roughly 60% and penetrating disease in 39%. Endoscopic postoperative recurrence was defined by a Rutgeerts score above i0. Running in parallel with the study was a multicentre cohort set up to find predictors of early endoscopic recurrence following ileocolonic resection. TCR repertoire analysis was done in 50 to 70 Crohn's disease patients from a prospective multicentre cohort. Neoterminal ileum biopsies obtained at postoperative colonoscopy were designated as M6 samples. About half of the patients received postoperative therapy: over nine received thiopurines and 18 received anti-TNF agents. The study sequenced 171 mucosal samples from 57 patients, taken at several locations on the surgical specimen and at postoperative endoscopy.

General study outcomes and caveats: Compared with CD4 T cells, sorted CD8 T cells held more high-frequency clones, which suggests that the mucosal expansions were mostly CD8. Postoperative endoscopy timing varied within the first year after surgery, with a median delay of approximately 6.9 months. Mucosal CD4 and CD8 T cells were sorted and sequenced only in a subgroup of patients, whose size was not stated. A significantly higher proportion of clonal expansions was observed in active smokers at surgery than in non-smokers (25.9% vs 17.9%, p=0.02). Higher percentages of high-frequency clones at the time of surgery were linked to endoscopic recurrence, and every patient with clonality above 26.8% (18/57) had recurrence.

Its CDR3 holds 14 amino acids, cysteine through phenylalanine. The CDR3 DNA has 42 bases and is translated from base 1. CDR1 and CDR2, looked up from the germline V gene, are MNHEY and SVGAGI. V is pared back by 8 bases and J by 7 bases, with 20 bases lying between the germline termini. The sample consisted of ileal tissue. The source is an adult with Crohn's disease. The V and J segments used are TRBV6-5 and TRBJ1-2; the best D guess is TRBD1, with 6 bases matching. CDR3 reads: CASLKAQGRGGYTF. The nucleotides read TGTGCCAGCCTAAAGGCACAGGGAAGGGGTGGCTACACCTTC.